This TCR beta chain came from a study of response to subunit inactivated influenza vaccine. As regards this clonotype: As yet, its antigen is unknown.

Study-wide findings and caveats: The authors proposed limited new T cell recruitment per seasonal influenza vaccination.

TCRdb passed the RT-PCR reads through MiXCR, listing each CDR3 protein once. The top ten clones hold approximately 1.9% of a sample with roughly 500,000 distinct CDR3 sequences, about 25% of them seen once. This TCR derives from a middle-aged man who received an inactivated influenza vaccine. The source material was CD4+ T cells sorted from PBMCs, sampled 4 to 6 days after vaccination.

The CDR3 protein is CSVFATSTDTQYF. CDR3 bases: TGCAGTGTGTTTGCGACTAGCACAGATACGCAGTATTTT. The rearrangement uses TRBV20-1 and TRBJ2-3, with D hard to call. This CDR3 spans 13 amino acids. V lost 7 bases, J lost 0 bases, and 11 bases lay in between. Germline assignment: CDR1 DFQATT and CDR2 SNEGSKA (reference sequence).